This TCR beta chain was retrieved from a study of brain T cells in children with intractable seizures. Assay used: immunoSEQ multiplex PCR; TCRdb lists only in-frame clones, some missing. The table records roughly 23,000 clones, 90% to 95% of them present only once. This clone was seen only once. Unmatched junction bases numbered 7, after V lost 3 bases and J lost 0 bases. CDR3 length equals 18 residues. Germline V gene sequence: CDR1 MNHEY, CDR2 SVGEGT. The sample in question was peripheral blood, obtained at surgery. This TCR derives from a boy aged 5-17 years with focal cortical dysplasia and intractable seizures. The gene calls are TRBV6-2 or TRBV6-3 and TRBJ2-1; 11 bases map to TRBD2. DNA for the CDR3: TGTGCCAGCAGTTATAAGTTAGCGGGGGGGCCCTCCTACAATGAGCAGTTCTTC. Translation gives CASSYKLAGGPSYNEQFF.